What follows describes a single T cell receptor beta chain. Its antigen remains unidentified. This entry belongs to a study of CD8 T cells in ankylosing spondylitis. Study observations and caveats: Blood of patients with ankylosing spondylitis appeared to be characterized by a TCR beta motif of eight highly homologous variants.

The CDR3 extends over 15 amino acids. V lost 3 bases and J lost 2, with 10 bases in between. CDR1 is WNHNN and CDR2 is SYGVQD in the germline V gene (reference sequence). TCRdb independently ran MiXCR on the 5' RACE reads; one entry per CDR3 protein. The table has tens of thousands of distinct CDR3 sequences, about 8.1% seen once; the top ten hold about 30%. The J gene is TRBJ2-2, the V gene TRBV10-1; D not certain. Sequenced sample: blood, either unsorted or a sorted T cell fraction (not recorded which). This receptor was identified in a male donor with ankylosing spondylitis. The CDR3 bases are TGCGCCAGCAGTGATGGAAGGGCTAACACCGGGGAGCTGTTTTTT. Translating gives CASSDGRANTGELFF.